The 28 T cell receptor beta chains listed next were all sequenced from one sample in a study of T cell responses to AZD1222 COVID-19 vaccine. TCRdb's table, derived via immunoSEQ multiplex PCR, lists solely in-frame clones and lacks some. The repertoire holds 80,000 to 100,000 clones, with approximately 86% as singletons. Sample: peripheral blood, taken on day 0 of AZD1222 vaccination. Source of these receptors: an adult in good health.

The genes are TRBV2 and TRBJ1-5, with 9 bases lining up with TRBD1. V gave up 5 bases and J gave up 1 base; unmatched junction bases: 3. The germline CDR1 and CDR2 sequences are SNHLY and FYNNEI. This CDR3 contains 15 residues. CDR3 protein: CASSLGQGSNQPQHF. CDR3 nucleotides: TGTGCCAGCAGTCTGGGACAGGGAAGCAATCAGCCCCAGCATTTT.

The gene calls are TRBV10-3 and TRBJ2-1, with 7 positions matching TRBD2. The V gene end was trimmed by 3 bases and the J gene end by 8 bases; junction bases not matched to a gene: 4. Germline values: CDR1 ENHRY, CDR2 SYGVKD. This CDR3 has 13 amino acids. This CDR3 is CAISDGGSDEQFF. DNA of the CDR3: TGTGCCATCAGTGATGGCGGGAGTGATGAGCAGTTCTTC.

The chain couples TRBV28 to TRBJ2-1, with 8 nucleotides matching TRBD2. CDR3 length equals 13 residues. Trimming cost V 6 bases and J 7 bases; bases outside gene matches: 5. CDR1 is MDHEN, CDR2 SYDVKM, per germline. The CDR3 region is CASRESGRNEQFF. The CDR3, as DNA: TGTGCCAGCAGGGAGAGCGGGAGAAATGAGCAGTTCTTC. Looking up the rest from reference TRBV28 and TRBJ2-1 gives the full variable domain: DVKVTQSSRYLVKRTGEKVFLECVQDMDHENMFWYRQDPGLGLRLIYFSYDVKMKEKGDIPEGYSVSREKKERFSLILESASTNQTSMYLCASRESGRNEQFFGPGTRLTVL.

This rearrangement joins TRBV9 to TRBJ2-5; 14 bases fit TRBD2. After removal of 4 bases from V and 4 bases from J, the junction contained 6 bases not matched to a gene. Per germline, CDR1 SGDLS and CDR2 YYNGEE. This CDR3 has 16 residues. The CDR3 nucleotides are TGTGCCAGCAGCTCGACTAGCGGGGGGGCCTCAGAGACCCAGTACTTC. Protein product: CASSSTSGGASETQYF.

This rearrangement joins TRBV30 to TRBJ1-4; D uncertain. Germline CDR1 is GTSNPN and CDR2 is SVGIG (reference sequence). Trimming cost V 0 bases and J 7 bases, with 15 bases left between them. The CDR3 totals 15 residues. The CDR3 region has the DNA TGTGCCTGGAGTGTACGTCTGGGTATAGGTGAAAAACTGTTTTTT. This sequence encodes CAWSVRLGIGEKLFF.

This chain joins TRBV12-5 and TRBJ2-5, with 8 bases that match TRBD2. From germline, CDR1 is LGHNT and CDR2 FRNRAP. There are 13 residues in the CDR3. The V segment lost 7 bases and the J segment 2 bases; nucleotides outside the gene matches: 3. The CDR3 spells CASVGGGQETQYF. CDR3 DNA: TGTGCTAGTGTCGGGGGGGGACAAGAGACCCAGTACTTC.

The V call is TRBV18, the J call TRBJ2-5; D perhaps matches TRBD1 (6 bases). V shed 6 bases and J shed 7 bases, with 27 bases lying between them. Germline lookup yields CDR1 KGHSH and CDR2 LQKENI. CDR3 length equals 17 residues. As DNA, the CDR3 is TGTGCCAGCTCCACCCTACCAGACAGGCTACCCCGCGGGACCCAGTACTTC. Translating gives CASSTLPDRLPRGTQYF.

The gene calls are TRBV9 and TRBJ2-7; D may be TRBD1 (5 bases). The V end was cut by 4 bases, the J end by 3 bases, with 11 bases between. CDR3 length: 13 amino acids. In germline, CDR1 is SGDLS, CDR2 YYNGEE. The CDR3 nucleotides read TGTGCCAGCAGCCCTACGACAGACTACGAGCAGTACTTC. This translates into CASSPTTDYEQYF.

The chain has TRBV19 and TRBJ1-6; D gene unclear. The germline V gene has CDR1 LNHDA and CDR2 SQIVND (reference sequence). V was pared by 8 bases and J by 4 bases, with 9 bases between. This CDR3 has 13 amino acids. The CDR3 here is CASGTGYNSPLHF. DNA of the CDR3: TGTGCCAGTGGAACGGGGTATAATTCACCCCTCCACTTT.

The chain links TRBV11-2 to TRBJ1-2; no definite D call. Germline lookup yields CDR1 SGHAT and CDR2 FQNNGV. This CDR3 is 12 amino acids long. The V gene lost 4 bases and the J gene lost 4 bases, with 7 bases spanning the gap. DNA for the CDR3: TGTGCCAGCAGCTCGGGGATCTATGGCTACACCTTC. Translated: CASSSGIYGYTF.

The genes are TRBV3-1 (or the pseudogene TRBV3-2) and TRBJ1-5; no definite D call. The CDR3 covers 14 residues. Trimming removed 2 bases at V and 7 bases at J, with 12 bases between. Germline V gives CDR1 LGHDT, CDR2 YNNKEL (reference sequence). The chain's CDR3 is CASSQNIQNQPQHF. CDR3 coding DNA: TGTGCCAGCAGCCAAAATATTCAAAACCAGCCCCAGCATTTT.

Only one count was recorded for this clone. The CDR3 sequence: CATSPRAGGREAKNIQYF. The DNA for the CDR3 is TGTGCCACCAGTCCCAGAGCGGGAGGCCGAGAAGCCAAAAACATTCAGTACTTC. This sequence joins TRBV15 and TRBJ2-4; 9 nucleotides agree with TRBD2. The ends lost 6 bases at V and 0 bases at J; junction bases unmatched: 12. The CDR3 sequence is 18 residues long. The germline V gene encodes CDR1 LNHNV and CDR2 YYDKDF (reference sequence).

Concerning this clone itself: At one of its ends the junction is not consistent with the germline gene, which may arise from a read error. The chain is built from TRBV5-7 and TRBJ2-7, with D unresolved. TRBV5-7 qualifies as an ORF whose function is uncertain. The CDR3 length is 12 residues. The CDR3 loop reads CASSSVPPKKRF. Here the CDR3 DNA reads TGTGCCAGCAGCTCGGTCCCTCCCAAAAAGAGGTTC.

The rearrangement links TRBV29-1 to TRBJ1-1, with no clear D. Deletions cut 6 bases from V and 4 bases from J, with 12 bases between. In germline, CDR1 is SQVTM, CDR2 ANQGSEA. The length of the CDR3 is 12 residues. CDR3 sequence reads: CSVGPDVTEAFF. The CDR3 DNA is TGCAGCGTGGGCCCGGATGTCACTGAAGCTTTCTTT.

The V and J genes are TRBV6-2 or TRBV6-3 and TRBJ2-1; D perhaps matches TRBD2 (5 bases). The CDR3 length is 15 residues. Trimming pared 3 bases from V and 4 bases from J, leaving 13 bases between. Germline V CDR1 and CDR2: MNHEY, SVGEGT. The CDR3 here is CASSYSSLAYNEQFF. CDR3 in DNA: TGTGCCAGCAGTTATAGTTCGCTAGCTTACAATGAGCAGTTCTTC.

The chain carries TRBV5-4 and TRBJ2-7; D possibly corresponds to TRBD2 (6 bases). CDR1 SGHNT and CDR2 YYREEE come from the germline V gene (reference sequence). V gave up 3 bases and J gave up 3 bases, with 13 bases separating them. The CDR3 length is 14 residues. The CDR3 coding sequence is TGTGCCAGCAGCTGGGGCGGGAACCGCTACGAGCAGTACTTC. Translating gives CASSWGGNRYEQYF.

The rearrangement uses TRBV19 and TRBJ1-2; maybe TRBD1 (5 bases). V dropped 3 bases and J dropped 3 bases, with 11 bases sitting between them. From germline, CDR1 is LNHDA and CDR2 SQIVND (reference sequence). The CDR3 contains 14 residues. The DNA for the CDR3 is TGTGCCAGTAGTATCAGCGACAGCCACTATGGCTACACCTTC. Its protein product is CASSISDSHYGYTF.

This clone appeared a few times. The CDR3 bases are TGCAGCGTTTCCGCAGGGGGCTTTACTGAAGCTTTCTTT. This sequence encodes CSVSAGGFTEAFF. The V call is TRBV29-1, the J call TRBJ1-1, with 8 bases that match TRBD1. CDR1 and CDR2 from the germline V gene are SQVTM and ANQGSEA. The CDR3 loop spans 13 amino acids. With 5 bases clipped from V and 5 bases from J, the junction kept 7 bases outside the gene matches.

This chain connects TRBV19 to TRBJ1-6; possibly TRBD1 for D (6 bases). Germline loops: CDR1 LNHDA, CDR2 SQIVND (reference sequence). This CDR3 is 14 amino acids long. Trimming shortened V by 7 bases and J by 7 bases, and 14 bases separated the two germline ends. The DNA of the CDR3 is TGTGCCAGTATCGACAGGTGGGGAAATTCACCCCTCCACTTT. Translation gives CASIDRWGNSPLHF.

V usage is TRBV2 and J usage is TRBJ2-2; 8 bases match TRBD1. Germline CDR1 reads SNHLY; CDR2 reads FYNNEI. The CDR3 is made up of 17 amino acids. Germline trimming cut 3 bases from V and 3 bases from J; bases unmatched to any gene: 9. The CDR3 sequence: CASSEGWGTGDTGELFF. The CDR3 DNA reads TGTGCCAGCAGTGAGGGGTGGGGGACAGGAGACACCGGGGAGCTGTTTTTT.

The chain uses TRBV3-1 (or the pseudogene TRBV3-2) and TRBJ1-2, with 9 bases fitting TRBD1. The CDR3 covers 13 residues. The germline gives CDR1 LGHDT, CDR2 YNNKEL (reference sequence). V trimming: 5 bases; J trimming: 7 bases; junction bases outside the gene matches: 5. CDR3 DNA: TGTGCCAGCAGCACCGGGACAGGGACTGGCTACACCTTC. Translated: CASSTGTGTGYTF.

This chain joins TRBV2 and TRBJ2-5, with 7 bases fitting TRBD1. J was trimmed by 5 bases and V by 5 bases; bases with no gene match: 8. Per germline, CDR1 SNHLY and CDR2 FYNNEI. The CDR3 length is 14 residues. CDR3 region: CASSLQGRRETQYF. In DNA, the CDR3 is TGTGCCAGCAGTTTACAGGGGCGGAGGGAGACCCAGTACTTC.

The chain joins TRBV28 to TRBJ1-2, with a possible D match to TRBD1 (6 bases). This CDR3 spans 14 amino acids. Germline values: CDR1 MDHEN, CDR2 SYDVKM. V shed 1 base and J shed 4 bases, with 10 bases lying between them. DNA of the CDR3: TGTGCCAGCAGTTTATTACAGGGTGCCTATGGCTACACCTTC. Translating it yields CASSLLQGAYGYTF.

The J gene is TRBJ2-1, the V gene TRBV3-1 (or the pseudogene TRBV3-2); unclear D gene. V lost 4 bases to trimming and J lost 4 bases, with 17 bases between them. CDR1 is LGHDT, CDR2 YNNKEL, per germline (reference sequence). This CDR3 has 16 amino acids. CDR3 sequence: CASSRENQPHYNEQFF. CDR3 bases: TGTGCCAGCAGCCGCGAAAACCAACCCCATTACAATGAGCAGTTCTTC.

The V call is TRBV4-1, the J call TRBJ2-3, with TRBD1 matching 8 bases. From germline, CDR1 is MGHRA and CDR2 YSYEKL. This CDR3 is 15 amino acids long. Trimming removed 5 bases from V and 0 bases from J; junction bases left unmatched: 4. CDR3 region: CASSRRTGSTDTQYF. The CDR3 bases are TGCGCCAGCAGCAGGCGGACAGGGAGCACAGATACGCAGTATTTT.

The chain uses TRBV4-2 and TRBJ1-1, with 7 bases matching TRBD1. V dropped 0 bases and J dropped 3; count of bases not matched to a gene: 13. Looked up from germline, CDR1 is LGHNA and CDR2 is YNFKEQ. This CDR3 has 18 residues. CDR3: CASSQDHRGAGVHTEAFF. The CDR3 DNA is TGTGCCAGCAGCCAAGATCACAGGGGCGCAGGGGTACACACTGAAGCTTTCTTT.

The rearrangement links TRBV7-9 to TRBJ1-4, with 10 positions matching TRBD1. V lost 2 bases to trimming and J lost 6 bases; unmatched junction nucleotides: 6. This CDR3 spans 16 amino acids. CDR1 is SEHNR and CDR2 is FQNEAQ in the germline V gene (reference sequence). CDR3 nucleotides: TGTGCCAGCAGCTTACCCGACAGGGGGCAGGATGAAAAACTGTTTTTT. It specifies CASSLPDRGQDEKLFF.

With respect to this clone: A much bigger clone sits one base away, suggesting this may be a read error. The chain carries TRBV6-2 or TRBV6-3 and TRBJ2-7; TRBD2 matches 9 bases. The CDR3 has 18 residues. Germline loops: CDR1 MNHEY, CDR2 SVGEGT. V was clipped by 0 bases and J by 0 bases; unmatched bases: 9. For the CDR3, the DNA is TGTGCCAGCAGTTACTCCCCTCGCGGGGGGGGGAGCTCCTACGAGCAGTACTTC. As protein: CASSYSPRGGGSSYEQYF.